These T cell receptor beta chains were read from a single sample in a study of cytomegalovirus exposure and HLA in healthy donors. TCRdb keeps only in-frame clones here, not all; method: immunoSEQ multiplex PCR. Of about 110,000 clones in the sample, over 65% are singletons; the top ten hold roughly 2.5%. The sample was PBMCs. The source is a woman aged 18-29 years in good health and CMV-seronegative. Both conserved end residues are part of each CDR3. The D gene is left open where the match is weak. Clone size appears in some rows only: once, few, many, or a class for an expanded clone.

clone_size	d_call	cdr3_length	v_call	j_call	cdr3_aa	cdr3_nt
.	TRBD2	15	TRBV5-4	TRBJ2-2	CASSFAGGTTGELFF	TGTGCCAGCAGCTTTGCGGGGGGGACCACCGGGGAGCTGTTTTTT
.	.	14	TRBV15	TRBJ2-5	CATSRDRGRETQYF	TGTGCCACCAGCAGGGACCGAGGGAGGGAGACCCAGTACTTC
few	TRBD2	14	TRBV9	TRBJ2-3	CASSGSGRADTQYF	TGTGCCAGCAGCGGAAGCGGGAGGGCAGATACGCAGTATTTT
.	.	15	TRBV19	TRBJ2-1	CASTPSSDGHNEQFF	TGTGCCAGTACCCCCTCTAGCGACGGGCACAATGAGCAGTTCTTC
.	TRBD1	15	TRBV27	TRBJ1-5	CASSPGTGHNQPQHF	TGTGCCAGCAGCCCGGGGACAGGGCACAATCAGCCCCAGCATTTT
.	TRBD1	17	TRBV2	TRBJ1-5	CASSEVRDRGGNQPQHF	TGTGCCAGCAGTGAAGTAAGGGACAGGGGAGGCAATCAGCCCCAGCATTTT
.	.	17	TRBV7-2	TRBJ1-1	CASSLGGTGFMNTEAFF	TGTGCCAGCAGCTTAGGGGGTACAGGGTTCATGAACACTGAAGCTTTCTTT
.	TRBD2	15	TRBV25-1	TRBJ2-1	CASSESRLAGGEQFF	TGTGCCAGCAGTGAATCTCGACTAGCGGGGGGGGAGCAGTTCTTC
.	.	13	TRBV27	TRBJ1-2	CASRDSSNYGYTF	TGTGCCAGCAGGGACAGCTCTAACTATGGCTACACCTTC
.	TRBD1	15	TRBV2	TRBJ2-1	CASGPPTGPYNEQFF	TGTGCCAGCGGACCTCCGACAGGGCCATACAATGAGCAGTTCTTC
.	TRBD1	13	TRBV9	TRBJ1-1	CASRGQGATEAFF	TGTGCCAGCAGGGGACAGGGCGCCACTGAAGCTTTCTTT
once	.	15	TRBV6-6	TRBJ1-5	CASKSGSGKGQPQHF	TGTGCCAGCAAATCGGGCTCAGGGAAGGGACAGCCCCAGCATTTT
.	TRBD1	15	TRBV7-2	TRBJ1-1	CASSGDRALNTEAFF	TGTGCCAGCAGCGGAGACAGGGCGCTGAACACTGAAGCTTTCTTT
once	TRBD1	16	TRBV7-9	TRBJ2-5	CASSLGQGANQETQYF	TGTGCCAGCAGCCTGGGACAGGGGGCCAACCAAGAGACCCAGTACTTC
.	.	14	TRBV27	TRBJ2-3	CASSSLNSPDTQYF	TGTGCCAGCAGTTCCCTAAACTCCCCAGATACGCAGTATTTT
.	TRBD1	15	TRBV18	TRBJ1-5	CASSPRQGENQPQHF	TGTGCCAGCTCACCGCGACAGGGCGAGAATCAGCCCCAGCATTTT
.	.	14	TRBV5-1	TRBJ2-7	CASSKGAPTGEQYF	TGCGCCAGCAGCAAGGGAGCCCCTACTGGAGAGCAGTACTTC
.	TRBD1	15	TRBV27	TRBJ2-3	CASTITGGRTDTQYF	TGTGCCAGCACCATTACAGGGGGCCGAACAGATACGCAGTATTTT
.	.	16	TRBV6-8	TRBJ2-1	CASSYSRRRGNNEQFF	TGTGCCAGCAGTTACTCGAGGCGGCGGGGCAACAATGAGCAGTTCTTC
.	TRBD2	16	TRBV7-9	TRBJ2-1	CASSFPRAGDYNEQFF	TGTGCCAGCAGCTTCCCGCGAGCGGGGGACTACAATGAGCAGTTCTTC
.	.	14	TRBV7-2	TRBJ1-2	CASSLDRVVYGYTF	TGTGCCAGCAGCTTAGACAGGGTGGTATATGGCTACACCTTC
.	TRBD1	14	TRBV11-3	TRBJ2-2	CASSPTGSTGELFF	TGTGCCAGCAGCCCGACAGGGTCCACCGGGGAGCTGTTTTTT
.	.	14	TRBV6-1	TRBJ1-3	CASSDRYSGNTIYF	TGTGCCAGCAGTGACCGCTACTCTGGAAACACCATATATTTT
.	TRBD1	16	TRBV19	TRBJ1-2	CATTRRRDRENYGYTF	TGTGCCACCACGAGGAGGCGGGACAGGGAGAACTATGGCTACACCTTC
few	.	15	TRBV2	TRBJ1-5	CASTLNRASNQPQHF	TGTGCCAGCACCCTAAACAGGGCAAGCAATCAGCCCCAGCATTTT
.	.	15	TRBV28	TRBJ1-1	CASSSPKGRDTEAFF	TGTGCCAGCAGTTCTCCGAAGGGGCGCGACACTGAAGCTTTCTTT
.	.	17	TRBV11-2	TRBJ2-3	CASSLDQLARFTDTQYF	TGTGCCAGCAGCTTAGATCAACTAGCAAGGTTCACAGATACGCAGTATTTT
.	TRBD2	12	TRBV14	TRBJ2-1	CASSTRLAGQFF	TGTGCCAGCAGCACACGACTAGCAGGGCAGTTCTTC
.	.	16	TRBV5-8	TRBJ2-7	CASSLVERLEPYEQYF	TGTGCCAGCAGCTTGGTCGAACGGTTAGAGCCCTACGAGCAGTACTTC
few	.	14	TRBV11-3	TRBJ2-7	CASSLGPGTGEQYF	TGTGCCAGCAGCTTAGGTCCGGGAACCGGCGAGCAGTACTTC
.	TRBD1	13	TRBV28	TRBJ1-2	CASRPTGTYGYTF	TGTGCCAGCAGGCCGACAGGGACCTATGGCTACACCTTC